The next 24 T cell receptor beta chains were all read from a single sample in a study of blood T cell repertoires in COVID-19. Libraries were prepared by immunoSEQ multiplex PCR; TCRdb keeps only in-frame clonotypes and omits some of them. Of roughly 370,000 clones detected, 87% appear once; the ten largest clones hold roughly 9.4%. Sequenced sample: PBMCs or T cells enriched from blood (not recorded which). The receptors shown here come from a woman between 50 and 59 years old who had recovered from COVID-19.

The chain carries TRBV24-1 and TRBJ1-2, with TRBD1 as a possible D gene (5 bases). The CDR3 consists of 15 residues. Trimming took 0 bases from V and 7 from J, leaving 14 bases between them. Germline V CDR1 and CDR2: KGHDR, SFDVKD. This CDR3 is CATSDLMSGRGGYTF. The CDR3 DNA reads TGTGCCACCAGTGATTTGATGTCAGGGCGCGGTGGCTACACCTTC.

The genes are TRBV6-1 and TRBJ1-2; D is uncertain. Looked up from germline, CDR1 is MNHNS and CDR2 is SASEGT. The V end lost 2 bases, the J end lost 4 bases, and 8 bases lay between the germline ends. The CDR3 runs 13 residues. CDR3 protein: CASSEQVLYGYTF. CDR3 DNA: TGTGCCAGCAGTGAACAGGTCCTCTATGGCTACACCTTC.

This rearrangement joins TRBV11-2 to TRBJ1-5; D gene uncertain. This CDR3 has 13 amino acids. V lost 3 bases to trimming and J lost 5 bases, with 8 bases between them. Germline CDR1 is SGHAT and CDR2 is FQNNGV. The CDR3 loop is CASSLSQDQPQHF. The CDR3 coding sequence is TGTGCCAGCAGCTTGAGTCAGGATCAGCCCCAGCATTTT.

The J gene is TRBJ1-3, the V gene TRBV4-2, with 7 bases matching TRBD1. The CDR3 is made up of 16 amino acids. V shed 3 bases, J shed 2 bases, and the junction held 7 bases outside the gene matches. CDR1 is LGHNA, CDR2 YNFKEQ, per germline. The chain's CDR3 is CASSQEPGGTGNTIYF. The CDR3 nucleotides read TGTGCCAGCAGCCAGGAACCAGGGGGAACTGGAAACACCATATATTTT.

The chain links TRBV12-3 or TRBV12-4 to TRBJ1-2, with 7 bases identical to TRBD1. The CDR3 consists of 13 residues. V shed 7 bases, J shed 5 bases, and the junction held 7 bases outside the gene matches. CDR3 amino acids: CASKGQNDYGYTF. The CDR3 DNA sequence: TGTGCCAGCAAGGGACAGAACGATTATGGCTACACCTTC.

The chain is built from TRBV3-1 (or the pseudogene TRBV3-2) and TRBJ1-1; D uncertain. CDR1 and CDR2 from the germline V gene are LGHDT and YNNKEL (reference sequence). Trimming took off 0 bases at V and 2 bases at J, with 7 bases between the two ends. The CDR3 sequence is 14 residues long. In DNA form, the CDR3 reads TGTGCCAGCAGCCAAGATCGGGTCAACACTGAAGCTTTCTTT. Translating it yields CASSQDRVNTEAFF.

The genes are TRBV6-2 or TRBV6-3 and TRBJ1-4, with a tentative D call TRBD1 (5 bases). Trimming took 2 bases from V and 5 from J, leaving 12 bases between them. From germline, CDR1 is MNHEY and CDR2 SVGEGT. There are 15 residues in the CDR3. CDR3 DNA sequence: TGTGCCAGCAGTTACCCACAGGCCCGAAATGAAAAACTGTTTTTT. Its protein is CASSYPQARNEKLFF.

The chain carries TRBV3-1 (or the pseudogene TRBV3-2) and TRBJ2-2; possible D gene TRBD2, 5 bases. Per germline, CDR1 LGHDT and CDR2 YNNKEL (reference sequence). The CDR3 has 15 residues. V dropped 4 bases and J dropped 7 bases, with 16 bases sitting between them. The CDR3 sequence is CASSPAGIYGGELFF. The CDR3 DNA reads as TGTGCCAGCAGCCCGGCCGGGATATACGGCGGGGAGCTGTTTTTT.

J is TRBJ2-3 and V is TRBV6-1; D is undetermined. This CDR3 is 16 amino acids long. Germline CDR1 MNHNS, CDR2 SASEGT. V lost 1 base to trimming and J lost 2 bases, with 13 bases between them. The CDR3 region is CASSEESRLFTDTQYF. CDR3 nucleotides: TGTGCCAGCAGTGAAGAGAGCCGACTTTTCACAGATACGCAGTATTTT.

This sequence joins TRBV30 and TRBJ2-1, with 7 bases aligning to TRBD2. CDR1 and CDR2 from the germline V gene are GTSNPN and SVGIG (reference sequence). V dropped 0 bases and J dropped 10; count of bases not matched to a gene: 6. This CDR3 is 13 amino acids long. CDR3 loop: CAWSVGGGGEQFF. The CDR3, as DNA: TGTGCCTGGAGTGTAGGTGGGGGGGGAGAGCAGTTCTTC.

The rearrangement uses TRBV19 and TRBJ1-4; 12 positions agree with TRBD1. Germline values: CDR1 LNHDA, CDR2 SQIVND (reference sequence). J lost 0 bases, V lost 5 bases, and 7 bases had no gene match. CDR3 length equals 18 residues. CDR3 region: CASSLPGQGAPTNEKLFF. The CDR3, as DNA: TGTGCCAGTAGTCTCCCGGGACAGGGGGCCCCAACTAATGAAAAACTGTTTTTT.

J is TRBJ1-1 and V is TRBV19, with 7 bases that match TRBD1. J was trimmed by 5 bases and V by 4 bases; bases with no gene match: 1. Germline lookup yields CDR1 LNHDA and CDR2 SQIVND (reference sequence). The CDR3 has 12 amino acids. The CDR3 protein is CASSKQGTEAFF. CDR3 coding DNA: TGTGCCAGTAGTAAACAGGGGACTGAAGCTTTCTTT.

This chain connects TRBV3-1 (or the pseudogene TRBV3-2) to TRBJ2-1; 10 bases agree with TRBD2. This CDR3 comprises 15 residues. Germline trimming cut 4 bases from V and 1 base from J; bases unmatched to any gene: 1. The germline gives CDR1 LGHDT, CDR2 YNNKEL (reference sequence). The CDR3 sequence is CASSLLAGSYNEQFF. The CDR3 nucleotides are TGTGCCAGCAGCCTACTAGCGGGGTCCTACAATGAGCAGTTCTTC.

This clone was detected once. The rearrangement joins TRBV29-1 to TRBJ2-4; a possible D gene is TRBD1 (7 bases). The CDR3 consists of 15 residues. Trimming cost V 7 bases and J 6 bases, with 22 bases left between them. Germline assignment: CDR1 SQVTM and CDR2 ANQGSEA. The CDR3 nucleotides are TGCAGCGGCGGACAGGAGGGGGGCTTAGGAAACATTCAGTACTTC. As protein: CSGGQEGGLGNIQYF.

V usage is TRBV9 and J usage is TRBJ1-1; no clear D. The CDR3 is 12 residues long. The germline CDR1 and CDR2 sequences are SGDLS and YYNGEE. The V end lost 0 bases, the J end lost 7 bases, and 7 bases lay between the germline ends. The CDR3 DNA sequence: TGTGCCAGCAGCGTAGGGGAGGGTGAAGCTTTCTTT. As protein: CASSVGEGEAFF.

This chain joins TRBV3-1 (or the pseudogene TRBV3-2) and TRBJ1-2; 7 bases agree with TRBD1. CDR1 and CDR2 (germline): LGHDT, YNNKEL (reference sequence). The CDR3 extends over 14 amino acids. V dropped 5 bases and J dropped 2; count of bases not matched to a gene: 5. In DNA form, the CDR3 reads TGTGCCAGCAGCGTTGAGGGGGCAAACTATGGCTACACCTTC. Protein sequence: CASSVEGANYGYTF.

This clone showed up just once. The CDR3 DNA follows: TGTGCCACCAGCAGAGATCTAGCGGGGAGTACCTACGAGCAGTACTTC. Protein: CATSRDLAGSTYEQYF. V and J are TRBV15 and TRBJ2-7; TRBD2 matches 9 bases. The ends lost 0 bases at V and 2 bases at J; junction bases unmatched: 5. The germline V gene encodes CDR1 LNHNV and CDR2 YYDKDF (reference sequence). This CDR3 region has 16 residues.

The chain couples TRBV3-1 (or the pseudogene TRBV3-2) to TRBJ1-4; 7 bases align to TRBD1. Germline values: CDR1 LGHDT, CDR2 YNNKEL (reference sequence). V lost 5 bases and J lost 2; bases outside the gene matches: 11. The CDR3 contains 17 residues. The CDR3 spells CASSRRQGSPTNEKLFF. In nucleotides, the CDR3 is TGTGCCAGCAGCAGAAGACAGGGATCTCCGACTAATGAAAAACTGTTTTTT.

The CDR3 is CSATPNTEAFF. The CDR3 DNA reads TGCAGTGCTACCCCAAACACTGAAGCTTTCTTT. The chain employs TRBV20-1 and TRBJ1-1; D not resolved. The CDR3 runs to 11 residues. CDR1 and CDR2 from the germline V gene are DFQATT and SNEGSKA (reference sequence). Trimming took 4 bases from V and 2 from J, leaving 5 bases between them.

The CDR3 DNA sequence: TGTGCCACAAGACCGGGACAGGGAAAGTCCTCCTATGGCTACACCTTC. Protein product: CATRPGQGKSSYGYTF. This chain joins TRBV19 and TRBJ1-2, with 9 bases aligning to TRBD1. The length of the CDR3 is 16 residues. The V segment lost 10 bases and the J segment 4 bases; nucleotides outside the gene matches: 16. Per germline, CDR1 LNHDA and CDR2 SQIVND (reference sequence).

This clone was recorded a few times. The CDR3 spells CASATHKNTEAFF. Written as DNA, the CDR3 is TGTGCTAGTGCCACACATAAAAACACTGAAGCTTTCTTT. The V gene is TRBV12-5, the J gene TRBJ1-1; D not resolved. Trimming shortened V by 7 bases and J by 2 bases, and 11 bases separated the two germline ends. CDR3 length: 13 residues. The germline gives CDR1 LGHNT, CDR2 FRNRAP.

V and J are TRBV19 and TRBJ2-7; TRBD1 matches 8 bases. V trimming: 5 bases; J trimming: 5 bases; junction bases outside the gene matches: 8. Germline V gene sequence: CDR1 LNHDA, CDR2 SQIVND (reference sequence). This CDR3 has 14 residues. This CDR3 is CASSPQDRVHEQYF. CDR3 nucleotides: TGTGCCAGTAGTCCCCAGGACAGGGTACACGAGCAGTACTTC.

This chain connects TRBV12-3 or TRBV12-4 to TRBJ1-3, with unresolved D. The CDR3 is 13 residues long. Trimming stripped 6 bases from V and 2 bases from J, with 8 bases between. The CDR3: CASRVDTGNTIYF. CDR3 in DNA: TGTGCCAGCAGGGTAGATACTGGAAACACCATATATTTT.

The V gene is TRBV5-6, the J gene TRBJ2-5; TRBD1 aligns across 7 bases. Germline V gene lookup returns CDR1 SGHDT and CDR2 YYEEEE. This CDR3 contains 13 residues. J lost 3 bases, V lost 4 bases, and 3 bases had no gene match. The CDR3 DNA reads as TGTGCCAGCAGCCGACAGGGAAAAGAGACCCAGTACTTC. This sequence encodes CASSRQGKETQYF.